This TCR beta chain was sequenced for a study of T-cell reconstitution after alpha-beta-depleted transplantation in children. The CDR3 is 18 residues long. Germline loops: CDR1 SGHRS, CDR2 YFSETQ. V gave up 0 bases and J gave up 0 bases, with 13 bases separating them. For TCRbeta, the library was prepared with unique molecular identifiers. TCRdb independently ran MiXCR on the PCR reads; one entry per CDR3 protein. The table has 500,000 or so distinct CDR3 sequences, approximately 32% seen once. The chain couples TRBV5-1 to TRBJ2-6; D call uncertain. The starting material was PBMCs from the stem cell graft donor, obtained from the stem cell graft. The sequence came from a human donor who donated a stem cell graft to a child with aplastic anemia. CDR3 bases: TGCGCCAGCAGCTTGGAGCTACAGAAAACCTCTGGGGCCAACGTCCTGACTTTC. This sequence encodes CASSLELQKTSGANVLTF. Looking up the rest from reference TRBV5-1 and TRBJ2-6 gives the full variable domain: KAGVTQTPRYLIKTRGQQVTLSCSPISGHRSVSWYQQTPGQGLQFLFEYFSETQRNKGNFPGRFSGRQFSNSRSEMNVSTLELGDSALYLCASSLELQKTSGANVLTFGAGSRLTVL.